A single sample gave rise to the 22 T cell receptor beta chains below, sequenced in a study of human CD8 memory T cell subsets. Libraries of TCR beta chains were produced by 5' RACE (UMI-labeled). TCRdb re-called the 5' RACE reads and catalogs CDR3 proteins one per entry, DNA excluded. In total, the table holds around 4,600 distinct CDR3 sequences. The source material was CD8+ T cells from PBMCs. The receptors shown here come from a human donor in good health.

Its frequency marks this clonotype as medium-sized. The chain links TRBV9 to TRBJ1-3; absent DNA, TCRdb's TRBD1 call cannot be checked. The CDR3 covers 19 residues. Germline loops: CDR1 SGDLS, CDR2 YYNGEE. The CDR3 region is CASSMSPFHRGDSGNTIYF.

Measured by frequency, this clonotype is medium-sized. V gene TRBV3-1 combines with J gene TRBJ2-7; TCRdb selects TRBD1, and the lack of DNA leaves this call unchecked. CDR1 and CDR2 (germline): LGHDT, YNNKEL (reference sequence). The CDR3 extends over 15 amino acids. CDR3 in amino acids: CASSQDLGQGYEQYF.

The chain is built from TRBV7-8 and TRBJ2-1; TCRdb gives TRBD1 as the D gene, but with no DNA this cannot be confirmed. Germline V gene lookup returns CDR1 SGHVS and CDR2 FQNEAQ. The CDR3 is 17 amino acids. This chain's CDR3 is CASSLLPGQGPNNEQFF.

This chain uses TRBV7-2 with TRBJ2-7; TCRdb selects TRBD2, and the lack of DNA leaves this call unchecked. The CDR3 has 13 amino acids. Germline CDR1 is SGHTA and CDR2 is FQGNSA. CDR3 loop: CASSAGGFNEQYF.

The rearrangement links TRBV5-5 to TRBJ1-5; TCRdb returns TRBD1, unconfirmable since there is no DNA. Germline values: CDR1 SGHKS, CDR2 YYEKEE (reference sequence). This CDR3 is built from 17 residues. Here the CDR3 reads CASSQYRGHLEDQPQHF.

The rearrangement uses TRBV7-8 and TRBJ2-5; TCRdb outputs TRBD1, but without DNA this stays unchecked. This CDR3 spans 13 amino acids. CDR1 and CDR2 (germline): SGHVS, FQNEAQ. CDR3 amino acids: CASSSQGSETQYF.

Its frequency marks this clonotype as medium-sized. This sequence joins TRBV3-1 and TRBJ2-7; as DNA is missing, the TRBD2 call by TCRdb cannot be tested. The CDR3 covers 17 residues. Looked up from germline, CDR1 is LGHDT and CDR2 is YNNKEL (reference sequence). The CDR3 sequence is CASSQVLAGGVSYEQYF.

This sequence joins TRBV4-2 and TRBJ2-7; TCRdb picks TRBD2, but there is no DNA to check that call. Per germline, CDR1 LGHNA and CDR2 YNFKEQ. This CDR3 region has 15 residues. This CDR3 is CASSQDSRERYEQYF.

The chain combines TRBV13 with TRBJ1-2; TCRdb's D call of TRBD1 is untestable without DNA. The CDR3 consists of 14 residues. The germline gives CDR1 PRHDT, CDR2 FYEKMQ (reference sequence). CDR3 amino acids: CASSVYSGVSGYTF.

This rearrangement joins TRBV6-4 to TRBJ2-1; TCRdb names TRBD2, which stays unverified in the absence of DNA. CDR3 length: 15 residues. CDR1 and CDR2 from the germline V gene are MRHNA and SNTAGT. CDR3: CASSDTAGGPNEQFF.

J is TRBJ2-5 and V is TRBV10-2; TCRdb selects TRBD1, and the lack of DNA leaves this call unchecked. Germline V gene sequence: CDR1 WSHSY, CDR2 SAAADI. This CDR3 has 16 residues. The CDR3 sequence is CASTPETGIFQETQYF.

CDR3 sequence reads: CASSLASSYEQYF. The rearrangement links TRBV12-3 or TRBV12-4 to TRBJ2-7. The CDR3 spans 13 residues.

The chain couples TRBV6-1 to TRBJ2-5; TCRdb's D gene call, TRBD1, goes unchecked for lack of DNA. This CDR3 region has 15 residues. CDR1 MNHNS and CDR2 SASEGT come from the germline V gene. The CDR3 loop reads CASKLSLRRQETQYF.

This clonotype ranks as medium-sized in terms of frequency. The rearrangement uses TRBV10-3 and TRBJ2-3. Germline assignment: CDR1 ENHRY and CDR2 SYGVKD. The CDR3 consists of 17 residues. The CDR3 spells CAISESIRGTGTDTQYF.

CDR3 in amino acids: CASSSSLGGAGELFF. The V call is TRBV7-3, the J call TRBJ2-2; the TCRdb call, TRBD2, lacks DNA for checking. This CDR3 has 15 residues. The germline V gene has CDR1 SGHTA and CDR2 FQGTGA.

The chain is built from TRBV30 and TRBJ2-1; lacking DNA, the TRBD1 call made by TCRdb goes unchecked. In germline, CDR1 is GTSNPN, CDR2 SVGIG (reference sequence). The CDR3 runs to 14 residues. The CDR3: CAWSVLGAYNEQFF.

This rearrangement joins TRBV20-1 to TRBJ1-6; TCRdb lists TRBD1, though no DNA is available to test this call. Per germline, CDR1 DFQATT and CDR2 SNEGSKA (reference sequence). This CDR3 has 13 amino acids. The chain's CDR3 is CSARTGEHSPLHF.

The chain couples TRBV19 to TRBJ2-7. Germline values: CDR1 LNHDA, CDR2 SQIVND (reference sequence). The CDR3 extends over 14 amino acids. The CDR3 here is CASSIDHDTYEQYF.

The CDR3 spells CASSISGNTVETQYF. The J gene is TRBJ2-5, the V gene TRBV19; TCRdb picks TRBD1, but there is no DNA to check that call. Germline assignment: CDR1 LNHDA and CDR2 SQIVND (reference sequence). The CDR3 totals 15 residues.

The chain is built from TRBV3-1 and TRBJ2-1; TCRdb lists TRBD2, though no DNA is available to test this call. The length of the CDR3 is 15 residues. Germline V gene data show CDR1 as LGHDT and CDR2 as YNNKEL (reference sequence). The CDR3 reads CASSQKGPPYNEQFF.

Judged by frequency, this clonotype is medium-sized. The rearrangement links TRBV24-1 to TRBJ2-1; checking the TCRdb D call of TRBD2 is not possible without DNA. The CDR3 loop spans 16 amino acids. Looked up from germline, CDR1 is KGHDR and CDR2 is SFDVKD. CDR3 sequence: CATSDTPGLVHNEQFF.

The chain couples TRBV2 to TRBJ2-7; as DNA is missing, the TRBD1 call by TCRdb cannot be tested. CDR3 length equals 13 residues. Germline V lookup: CDR1 SNHLY, CDR2 FYNNEI. The CDR3 spells CASSVGRGYEQYF.